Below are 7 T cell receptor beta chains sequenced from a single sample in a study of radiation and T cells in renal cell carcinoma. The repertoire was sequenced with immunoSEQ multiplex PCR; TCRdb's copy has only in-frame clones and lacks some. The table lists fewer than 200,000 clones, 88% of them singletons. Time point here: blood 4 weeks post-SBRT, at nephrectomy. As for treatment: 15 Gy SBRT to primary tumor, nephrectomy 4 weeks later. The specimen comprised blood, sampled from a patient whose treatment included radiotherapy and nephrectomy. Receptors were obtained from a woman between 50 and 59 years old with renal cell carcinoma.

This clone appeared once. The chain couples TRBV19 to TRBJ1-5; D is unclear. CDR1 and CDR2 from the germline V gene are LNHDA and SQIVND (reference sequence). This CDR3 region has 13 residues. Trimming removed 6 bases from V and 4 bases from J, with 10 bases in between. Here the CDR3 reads CASRGGSNQPQHF. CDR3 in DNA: TGTGCCAGTAGAGGCGGGAGTAATCAGCCCCAGCATTTT.

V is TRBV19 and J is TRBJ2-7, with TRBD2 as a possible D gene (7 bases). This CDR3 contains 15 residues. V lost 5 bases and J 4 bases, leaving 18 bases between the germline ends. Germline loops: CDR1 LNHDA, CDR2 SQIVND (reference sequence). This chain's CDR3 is CASSDGTGGPYEQYF. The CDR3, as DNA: TGTGCCAGTAGTGACGGGACGGGGGGCCCTTACGAGCAGTACTTC.

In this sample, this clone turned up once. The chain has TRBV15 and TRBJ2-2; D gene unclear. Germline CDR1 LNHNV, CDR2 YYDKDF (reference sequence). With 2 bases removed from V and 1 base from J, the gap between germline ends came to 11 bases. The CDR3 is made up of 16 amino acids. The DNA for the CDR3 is TGTGCCACCAGCAGATACCCGGGCCTGAACACCGGGGAGCTGTTTTTT. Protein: CATSRYPGLNTGELFF.

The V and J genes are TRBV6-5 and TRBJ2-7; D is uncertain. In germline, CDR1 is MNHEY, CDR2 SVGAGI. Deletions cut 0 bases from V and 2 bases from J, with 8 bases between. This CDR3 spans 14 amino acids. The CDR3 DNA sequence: TGTGCCAGCAGTTACTCTCAGGAAGCCTACGAGCAGTACTTC. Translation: CASSYSQEAYEQYF.

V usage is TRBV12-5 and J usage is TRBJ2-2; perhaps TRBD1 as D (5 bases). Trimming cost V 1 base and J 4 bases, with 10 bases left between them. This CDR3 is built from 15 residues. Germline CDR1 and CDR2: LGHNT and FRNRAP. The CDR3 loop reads CASGLDSRGTGELFF. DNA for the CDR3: TGTGCTAGTGGTTTGGATTCAAGGGGCACCGGGGAGCTGTTTTTT.

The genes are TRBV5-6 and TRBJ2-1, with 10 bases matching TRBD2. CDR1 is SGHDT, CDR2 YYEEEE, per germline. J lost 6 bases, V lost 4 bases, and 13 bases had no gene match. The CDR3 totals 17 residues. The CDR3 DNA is TGTGCCAGCAGCCTGAGCTTAGGTAGCGGGGGGCCCAATGAGCAGTTCTTC. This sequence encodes CASSLSLGSGGPNEQFF.

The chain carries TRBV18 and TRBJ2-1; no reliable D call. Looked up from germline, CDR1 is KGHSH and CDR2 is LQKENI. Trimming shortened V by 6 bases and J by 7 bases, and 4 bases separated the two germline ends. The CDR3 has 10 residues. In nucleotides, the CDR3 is TGTGCCAGCTCGGGGAATGAGCAGTTCTTC. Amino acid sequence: CASSGNEQFF. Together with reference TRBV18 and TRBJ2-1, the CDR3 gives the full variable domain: NAGVMQNPRHLVRRRGQEARLRCSPMKGHSHVYWYRQLPEEGLKFMVYLQKENIIDESGMPKERFSAEFPKEGPSILRIQQVVRGDSAAYFCASSGNEQFFGPGTRLTVL.